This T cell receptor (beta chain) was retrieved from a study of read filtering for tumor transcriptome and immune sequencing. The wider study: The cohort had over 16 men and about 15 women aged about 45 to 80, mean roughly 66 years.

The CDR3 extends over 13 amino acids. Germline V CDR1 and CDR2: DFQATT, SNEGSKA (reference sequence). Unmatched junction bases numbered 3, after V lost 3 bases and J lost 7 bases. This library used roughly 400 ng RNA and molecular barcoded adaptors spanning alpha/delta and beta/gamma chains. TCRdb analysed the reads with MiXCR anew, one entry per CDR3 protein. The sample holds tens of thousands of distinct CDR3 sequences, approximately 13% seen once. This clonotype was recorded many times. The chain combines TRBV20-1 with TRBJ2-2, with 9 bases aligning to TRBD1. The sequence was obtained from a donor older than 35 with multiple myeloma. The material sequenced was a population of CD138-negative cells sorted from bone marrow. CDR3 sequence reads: CSARGTGSGELFF. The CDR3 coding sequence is TGCAGTGCTAGGGGGACAGGGAGCGGGGAGCTGTTTTTT.